This is a list of T cell receptor beta chains from one sample in a study of beta chain features in type 1 diabetes. The repertoire was sequenced with immunoSEQ multiplex PCR; TCRdb's copy has only in-frame clones and lacks some. The profile shows roughly 500,000 clones, approximately 30% of them singletons. The sample taken for sequencing was naive CD4+ T cells from blood. These receptors all come from a man between 18 and 29 years old in good health. The CDR3 runs from the conserved cysteine through the conserved F or W. D genes are given only for firm matches. Rows give clone size only sometimes, using once, few, many, or a class for an expanded clone.

TRBJ2-7 TRBD2 TRBV15 - TGTGCCACCATGCGCCAGGCGGGAGGGCCCGGCGAGCAGTACTTC CATMRQAGGPGEQYF
TRBJ2-7 TRBD2 TRBV29-1 few TGCAGCGTTGCTACTAGCGGGAGGGCCTACGAGCAGTACTTC CSVATSGRAYEQYF
TRBJ2-1 - TRBV27 - TGTGCCAGCAGTCCAGGTAGGGTCCGGGCCTACAATGAGCAGTTCTTC CASSPGRVRAYNEQFF
TRBJ2-6 - TRBV27 - TGTGCCAGCAGTCCATACTCTGGGGCCAACGTCCTGACTTTC CASSPYSGANVLTF
TRBJ2-1 TRBD2 TRBV7-8 - TGTGCCAGCAGCTGGAGTCCTCTCTGGAGACTAGCGGGAGTCAATGAGCAGTTCTTC CASSWSPLWRLAGVNEQFF
TRBJ2-7 - TRBV29-1 few TGCAGCGTTGACGCGGGACCCTACGAGCAGTACTTC CSVDAGPYEQYF
TRBJ1-4 - TRBV6-1 - TGTGCCAGCAGTGTTACCGATCGGGCGGGAAAACTGTTTTTT CASSVTDRAGKLFF
TRBJ2-3 TRBD1 TRBV29-1 - TGCAGCGTTGAAACCGGGACAGGGGTTGGAGATACGCAGTATTTT CSVETGTGVGDTQYF
TRBJ1-1 - TRBV30 - TGTGCCTGGAGTGTACTGGTAAGGGGCACTGAAGCTTTCTTT CAWSVLVRGTEAFF
TRBJ2-1 TRBD1 TRBV5-1 few TGCGCCAGCAGCTCACCGGGACAGTCCTACAATGAGCAGTTCTTC CASSSPGQSYNEQFF
TRBJ2-1 - TRBV29-1 - TGCAGCGTTGGGCAGCTCGGTGAGCAGTTCTTC CSVGQLGEQFF